The 8 T cell receptor beta chains given below trace back to one sample, sequenced in a study of T cells after yellow fever vaccination. TCRdb processed the 5' RACE reads anew with MiXCR; each CDR3 protein has one entry. The sample shows around 250,000 distinct CDR3 sequences, roughly 7.2% of them seen only once. The sample here was CD4+ T cells sorted from PBMCs, taken 15 days after the yellow fever booster vaccination. These receptors were obtained from a man aged 25 to 45 who received the YFV17D yellow fever vaccine.

In the case of this clonotype: The junction and the germline gene differ at one end; a read error may be behind it. The chain uses TRBV20-1 and TRBJ2-1; 8 bases match TRBD1. Germline V gene sequence: CDR1 DFQATT, CDR2 SNEGSKA (reference sequence). The length of the CDR3 is 13 residues. CDR3 in amino acids: CCARTGPYNEQFF. CDR3 nucleotides: TGCTGTGCTAGGACAGGGCCGTACAATGAGCAGTTCTTC.

This clonotype was seen more than once but under ten times. The V and J genes are TRBV20-1 and TRBJ2-1, with 14 bases lining up with TRBD2. Germline CDR1 is DFQATT and CDR2 is SNEGSKA (reference sequence). The J segment lost 8 bases and the V segment lost 3 bases, leaving 9 bases of the junction unmatched. The CDR3 runs 16 residues. The CDR3 sequence: CSARASGLAGVHEQFF. DNA for the CDR3: TGCAGTGCTAGGGCTTCGGGACTAGCGGGAGTACATGAGCAGTTCTTC.

This clonotype appeared many times. This chain joins TRBV12-3 or TRBV12-4 and TRBJ1-1; D gene uncertain. Trimming left V 3 bases short and J 6 bases short, with 8 bases between. The CDR3 has 12 residues. CDR3 bases: TGTGCCAGCAGTTTCCGTGGGGCTGAAGCTTTCTTT. Its translation: CASSFRGAEAFF.

This clonotype has a count of ten or more. The chain combines TRBV29-1 with TRBJ2-1, with D possibly being TRBD1 (5 bases). Germline CDR1 is SQVTM and CDR2 is ANQGSEA. Trimming took 2 bases from V and 2 from J, leaving 16 bases between them. The length of the CDR3 is 16 residues. In nucleotides, the CDR3 is TGCAGCGTTGAACCTGGCGACAGCTCAACCTACAATGAGCAGTTCTTC. This sequence encodes CSVEPGDSSTYNEQFF.

There are many counts of this clonotype. This chain uses TRBV5-1 with TRBJ2-7, with TRBD2 matching 13 bases. From germline, CDR1 is SGHRS and CDR2 YFSETQ. J gave up 1 base and V 6 bases, and 1 base lay outside the gene matches. CDR3 length equals 14 residues. The CDR3 region is CASTGLAGSYEQYF. Written as DNA, the CDR3 is TGCGCCAGCACGGGACTAGCGGGATCCTACGAGCAGTACTTC.

This clonotype was picked up a small number of times. The CDR3 sequence: CASRYSGTSGSHEQFF. The CDR3 DNA reads as TGCGCCAGCAGGTACTCCGGGACTAGCGGGAGCCATGAGCAGTTCTTC. V usage is TRBV5-1 and J usage is TRBJ2-1, with 14 bases lining up with TRBD2. Trimming cost V 5 bases and J 8 bases; bases outside gene matches: 9. Germline assignment: CDR1 SGHRS and CDR2 YFSETQ. The CDR3 consists of 16 residues.

This chain connects TRBV25-1 to TRBJ1-1; D call uncertain. CDR1 MGHDK and CDR2 SYGVNS come from the germline V gene. Deletions cut 7 bases from V and 3 bases from J, with 12 bases between. This CDR3 comprises 13 residues. Written as DNA, the CDR3 is TGTGCCAGCACTCATATGGCCGACACTGAAGCTTTCTTT. It codes for CASTHMADTEAFF.

The chain joins TRBV9 to TRBJ2-2; TRBD2 aligns across 13 bases. J was trimmed by 5 bases and V by 0 bases; bases with no gene match: 4. Germline CDR1 is SGDLS and CDR2 is YYNGEE. The CDR3 consists of 17 residues. CDR3 protein: CASSVAGLAGETGELFF. Written as DNA, the CDR3 is TGTGCCAGCAGCGTAGCTGGACTAGCGGGAGAGACCGGGGAGCTGTTTTTT.